This TCR beta chain was recovered during a study of blood T cell repertoires in COVID-19. Study summary: Acute and convalescent COVID-19 samples came from the United States, Italy and Spain.

Assay: immunoSEQ multiplex PCR; the TCRdb copy retains only in-frame clones and omits some. The table includes around 300,000 clones, around 89% detected once. The participants were between roughly 18 and 89 years old and came from 24 US areas. Participant reports of clinical history set cohort assignment. Recovery among Cohort 3 donors was established by two negative PCRs, clearance, or symptom resolution. The CDR3 has 14 residues. The V segment lost 10 bases and the J segment 5 bases; nucleotides outside the gene matches: 11. The germline V gene encodes CDR1 MNHEY and CDR2 SMNVEV (reference sequence).

The sample comprised PBMCs or T cells enriched from blood (not recorded which). This chain links TRBV27 with TRBJ2-1; 7 positions match TRBD2. The TCR was taken from a woman aged 18-29 years who had recovered from COVID-19. As DNA, the CDR3 is TGTGCCACCCGGTGGGACTACACCAACAATGAGCAGTTCTTC. Amino acids: CATRWDYTNNEQFF.